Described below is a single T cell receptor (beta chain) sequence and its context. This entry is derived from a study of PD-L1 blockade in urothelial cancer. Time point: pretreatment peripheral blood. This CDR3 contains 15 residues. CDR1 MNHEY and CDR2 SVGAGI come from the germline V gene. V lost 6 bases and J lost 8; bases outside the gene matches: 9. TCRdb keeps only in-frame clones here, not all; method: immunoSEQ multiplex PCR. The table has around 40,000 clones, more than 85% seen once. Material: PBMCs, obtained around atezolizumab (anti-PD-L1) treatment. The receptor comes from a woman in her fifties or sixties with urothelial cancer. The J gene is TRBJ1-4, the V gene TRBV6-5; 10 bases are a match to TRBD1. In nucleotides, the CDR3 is TGTGCCAGCAGGACATTGACAGGGGGCGGAGAAAAACTGTTTTTT. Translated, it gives CASRTLTGGGEKLFF.